The 28 T cell receptor beta chains in this list originate from one sample, sequenced in a study of T-cell reconstitution after alpha-beta-depleted transplantation in children. A TCRbeta library incorporating unique molecular identifiers was prepared. One entry per CDR3 protein results from TCRdb running MiXCR on the PCR reads. The data contain 100,000 or so distinct CDR3 sequences, 12% of them singletons. Sequencing was performed on PBMCs from the stem cell graft donor, taken from the stem cell graft. Receptor source: a human donor who donated a stem cell graft to a child with inherited bone marrow failure.

This clonotype was detected ten times or more. V usage is TRBV28 and J usage is TRBJ2-2; D call uncertain. This CDR3 is built from 12 residues. Germline CDR1 MDHEN, CDR2 SYDVKM. Trimming stripped 0 bases from V and 6 bases from J, with 2 bases between. This CDR3 is CASSLWPGELFF. CDR3 coding DNA: TGTGCCAGCAGTTTATGGCCCGGGGAGCTGTTTTTT.

This clonotype was seen ten or more times. The rearrangement links TRBV20-1 to TRBJ2-1, with 9 bases matching TRBD2. The CDR3 length is 13 residues. V was pared by 4 bases and J by 9 bases, with 7 bases of the junction left unmatched. Looked up from germline, CDR1 is DFQATT and CDR2 is SNEGSKA (reference sequence). The CDR3 here is CSAIIAGDPEQFF. The CDR3 nucleotides are TGCAGTGCTATAATAGCGGGAGACCCTGAGCAGTTCTTC.

Many counts were recorded for this clonotype. V and J are TRBV7-9 and TRBJ1-1, with D unclear. The CDR3 consists of 13 residues. In germline, CDR1 is SEHNR, CDR2 FQNEAQ (reference sequence). The V end was cut by 6 bases, the J end by 6 bases, with 14 bases between. The CDR3, as DNA: TGTGCCAGCAGGGTTGGAGGGATGTCTGAAGCTTTCTTT. It is translated as CASRVGGMSEAFF.

This clonotype was found many times. The genes are TRBV20-1 and TRBJ2-3, with TRBD2 matching 8 bases. The germline V gene encodes CDR1 DFQATT and CDR2 SNEGSKA (reference sequence). CDR3 size: 12 residues. The V segment lost 5 bases and the J segment 6 bases; nucleotides outside the gene matches: 4. Written as DNA, the CDR3 is TGCAGTGCTGGAGGACTAGCTGATACGCAGTATTTT. Encoded protein: CSAGGLADTQYF.

A few counts support this clonotype. The V call is TRBV11-1, the J call TRBJ2-5; TRBD2 might be the D (5 bases). Germline CDR1 reads SGHAT; CDR2 reads FQDESV (reference sequence). This CDR3 is 15 amino acids long. V lost 5 bases and J lost 2, with 15 bases in between. For the CDR3, the DNA is TGTGCCAGCAGCCATAGCCCCGGACTTCAAGAGACCCAGTACTTC. Its translation: CASSHSPGLQETQYF.

This clonotype has just a few counts. This rearrangement joins TRBV18 to TRBJ1-5, with D uncertain. This CDR3 has 13 amino acids. Germline CDR1 is KGHSH and CDR2 is LQKENI. V was shortened by 4 bases and J by 4 bases, with 8 bases between the two germline ends. The CDR3, as DNA: TGTGCCAGCTCACACGACCCTAATCAGCCCCAGCATTTT. Translating gives CASSHDPNQPQHF. The whole variable domain, remainder taken from reference TRBV18 and TRBJ1-5, is NAGVMQNPRHLVRRRGQEARLRCSPMKGHSHVYWYRQLPEEGLKFMVYLQKENIIDESGMPKERFSAEFPKEGPSILRIQQVVRGDSAAYFCASSHDPNQPQHFGDGTRLSIL.

This clonotype was observed at least ten times. The J gene is TRBJ2-2, the V gene TRBV7-2; D remains ambiguous. The CDR3 is 13 residues long. Germline assignment: CDR1 SGHTA and CDR2 FQGNSA. V gave up 6 bases and J gave up 7 bases, with 12 bases separating them. The CDR3 sequence: CASSQERNGELFF. The CDR3 DNA follows: TGTGCCAGCAGTCAAGAGCGTAACGGGGAGCTGTTTTTT.

This clonotype was picked up many times. V usage is TRBV29-1 and J usage is TRBJ2-7, with unresolved D. Trimming removed 3 bases at V and 2 bases at J, with 8 bases between. The germline V gene encodes CDR1 SQVTM and CDR2 ANQGSEA. This CDR3 contains 12 residues. CDR3 protein: CSVENVAYEQYF. The DNA for the CDR3 is TGCAGCGTTGAGAACGTCGCCTACGAGCAGTACTTC.

This clonotype was detected many times. The V gene is TRBV7-2, the J gene TRBJ1-1; D call uncertain. Germline V gene sequence: CDR1 SGHTA, CDR2 FQGNSA. The CDR3 covers 12 residues. V was clipped by 5 bases and J by 6 bases, with 10 bases between them. The CDR3 coding sequence is TGTGCCAGCAGCCCCCCCTTCGCTGAAGCTTTCTTT. It codes for CASSPPFAEAFF.

Many counts were recorded for this clonotype. The chain joins TRBV5-1 to TRBJ2-2; 8 nucleotides match TRBD1. V lost 4 bases, J lost 1 base, and 3 bases stayed unmatched. Germline-derived CDR1 and CDR2 are SGHRS and YFSETQ. This CDR3 spans 15 amino acids. The CDR3 reads CASSTGQGNTGELFF. The DNA of the CDR3 is TGCGCCAGCAGCACCGGACAGGGGAACACCGGGGAGCTGTTTTTT.

This clonotype was seen only a few times. The chain recombines TRBV27 with TRBJ1-1; 10 positions agree with TRBD1. CDR3 length: 15 residues. Germline values: CDR1 MNHEY, CDR2 SMNVEV (reference sequence). V trimming: 4 bases; J trimming: 5 bases; junction bases outside the gene matches: 7. CDR3 coding DNA: TGTGCCAGCAGTTGGGACAGGGGAGTATGTACTGAAGCTTTCTTT. Translation: CASSWDRGVCTEAFF.

At least ten counts were recorded for this clonotype. The rearrangement links TRBV7-6 to TRBJ2-7; 12 nucleotides match TRBD2. V gave up 5 bases and J gave up 2 bases; unmatched junction bases: 4. The V gene's germline CDR1 is SGHVS and CDR2 FNYEAQ. The CDR3 extends over 15 amino acids. The CDR3 nucleotides are TGTGCCAGCAGCCCTGGGACTAGCGGGCCCTACGAGCAGTACTTC. This codes for CASSPGTSGPYEQYF.

This clonotype was seen ten or more times. The genes are TRBV6-5 and TRBJ2-7; the D is unclear. The CDR3 is 14 amino acids. Germline V lookup: CDR1 MNHEY, CDR2 SVGAGI. Trimming cost V 6 bases and J 4 bases, with 16 bases left between them. CDR3 DNA sequence: TGTGCCAGCAGCCGGGCAGGTAACCTTTACGAGCAGTACTTC. This sequence encodes CASSRAGNLYEQYF.

This clonotype was observed at least ten times. V usage is TRBV12-3 or TRBV12-4 and J usage is TRBJ2-6; the D gene is possibly TRBD2 (6 bases). This CDR3 region has 17 residues. V shed 7 bases and J shed 1 base, with 17 bases lying between them. The CDR3 sequence: CASTSRDFTSGANVLTF. CDR3 nucleotides: TGTGCCAGCACCAGCCGGGACTTTACTTCTGGGGCCAACGTCCTGACTTTC.

This sequence joins TRBV6-1 and TRBJ2-2, with D unclear. This CDR3 is built from 14 residues. Trimming took 6 bases from V and 7 from J, leaving 15 bases between them. Germline V gene data show CDR1 as MNHNS and CDR2 as SASEGT. In DNA, the CDR3 is TGTGCCAGCAGGAATGTGAGGTTGAACGGGGAGCTGTTTTTT. Its protein is CASRNVRLNGELFF.

In this sample, this clonotype turned up a few times. The chain employs TRBV7-9 and TRBJ1-1; TRBD1 agrees at 7 bases. The CDR3 runs to 16 residues. CDR1 and CDR2 from the germline V gene are SEHNR and FQNEAQ (reference sequence). V shed 6 bases, J shed 0 bases, and the junction held 10 bases outside the gene matches. CDR3 region: CASSSPGQKLNTEAFF. CDR3 in DNA: TGTGCCAGCAGTTCTCCGGGACAGAAACTGAACACTGAAGCTTTCTTT.

The gene calls are TRBV20-1 and TRBJ1-2; no firm D call. The CDR3 sequence is 12 residues long. CDR1 and CDR2 from the germline V gene are DFQATT and SNEGSKA (reference sequence). V shed 0 bases and J shed 3 bases, with 5 bases lying between them. As DNA, the CDR3 is TGCAGTGCTAGAGATTTTGACTATGGCTACACCTTC. Its protein is CSARDFDYGYTF.

At least ten counts were recorded for this clonotype. This chain's CDR3 is CASSVQGVTNLGAFF. Here the CDR3 DNA reads TGCGCCAGCAGCGTACAGGGGGTTACTAATCTCGGAGCTTTCTTT. This chain links TRBV5-1 with TRBJ1-1; 8 bases match TRBD1. The CDR3 sequence is 15 residues long. CDR1 is SGHRS and CDR2 is YFSETQ in the germline V gene. After removal of 4 bases from V and 10 bases from J, the junction contained 15 bases not matched to a gene.

This clonotype was seen ten or more times. The chain carries TRBV29-1 and TRBJ2-3; D unresolved. V lost 4 bases to trimming and J lost 5 bases, with 13 bases between them. The V gene's germline CDR1 is SQVTM and CDR2 ANQGSEA. This CDR3 contains 13 residues. CDR3 loop: CSVGMQLGDTQYF. The DNA of the CDR3 is TGCAGCGTTGGGATGCAGCTTGGAGATACGCAGTATTTT.

At least ten counts were recorded for this clonotype. The chain is built from TRBV28 and TRBJ2-2; D gene ambiguous. V was pared by 3 bases and J by 4 bases, with 15 bases between. The CDR3 length is 16 residues. CDR1 and CDR2 (germline): MDHEN, SYDVKM. In DNA, the CDR3 is TGTGCCAGCAGTTTCCGTTGGGAAGTACTCACCGGGGAGCTGTTTTTT. Its translation: CASSFRWEVLTGELFF.

This clonotype was picked up many times. CDR3 coding DNA: TGTGCCAGCAGTTTAGGTGTGGCGGGAGGTCATGAGCAGTTCTTC. Translating it yields CASSLGVAGGHEQFF. V and J are TRBV28 and TRBJ2-1, with 8 bases lining up with TRBD2. Germline assignment: CDR1 MDHEN and CDR2 SYDVKM. The CDR3 consists of 15 residues. V lost 2 bases and J lost 8; bases outside the gene matches: 8.

This clonotype has a count of ten or more. The gene calls are TRBV29-1 and TRBJ1-2; D is unclear. This CDR3 spans 10 amino acids. Trimming shortened V by 4 bases and J by 7 bases, and 7 bases separated the two germline ends. Germline V gene lookup returns CDR1 SQVTM and CDR2 ANQGSEA. The CDR3 region is CSVGVSGYTF. CDR3 nucleotides: TGCAGCGTTGGAGTTTCTGGCTACACCTTC.

This clonotype has at least ten counts. CDR3 residues: CSASLALDYEQYF. The CDR3 region has the DNA TGCAGTGCTTCCCTTGCTCTTGACTACGAGCAGTACTTC. The chain employs TRBV20-1 and TRBJ2-7; no clear D gene. Germline CDR1 DFQATT, CDR2 SNEGSKA (reference sequence). Trimming stripped 5 bases from V and 3 bases from J, with 14 bases between. The CDR3 length is 13 residues.

This clonotype was recorded at least ten times. The V call is TRBV7-4, the J call TRBJ2-1; D call uncertain. Trimming removed 1 base at V and 5 bases at J, with 21 bases between. CDR3 size: 18 residues. CDR1 and CDR2 from the germline V gene are SGHVT and SQSDAQ. The CDR3 DNA reads as TGTGCCAGCAGCTTAGGACCGTCGCCAGCGCCTGAGAACAATGAGCAGTTCTTC. Translating it yields CASSLGPSPAPENNEQFF.

The sample holds many counts of this clonotype. The chain links TRBV5-5 to TRBJ2-5, with a possible D match to TRBD1 (6 bases). Trimming removed 4 bases from V and 6 bases from J, with 10 bases in between. The CDR3 runs to 12 residues. Looked up from germline, CDR1 is SGHKS and CDR2 is YYEKEE (reference sequence). This CDR3 reads CASSAGVQTQYF. CDR3 in DNA: TGTGCCAGCAGCGCAGGGGTGCAGACCCAGTACTTC.

This clonotype was seen at least ten times. This chain joins TRBV20-1 and TRBJ2-7; 8 positions match TRBD1. The germline CDR1 and CDR2 sequences are DFQATT and SNEGSKA (reference sequence). V lost 1 base to trimming and J lost 2 bases; unmatched junction nucleotides: 19. The CDR3 length is 19 residues. Written as DNA, the CDR3 is TGCAGTGCTAGAGTATTAGCCCCTAGGACAGGGCGGTTTACCTACGAGCAGTACTTC. It specifies CSARVLAPRTGRFTYEQYF.

This clonotype was observed many times. The chain links TRBV29-1 to TRBJ1-1; maybe TRBD1 (6 bases). This CDR3 is built from 13 residues. V dropped 2 bases and J dropped 7 bases, with 14 bases sitting between them. The germline CDR1 and CDR2 sequences are SQVTM and ANQGSEA. CDR3 protein: CSVETLGQFEAFF. The CDR3 bases are TGCAGCGTTGAAACCCTAGGACAGTTTGAAGCTTTCTTT.

The sample holds many counts of this clonotype. The chain employs TRBV5-1 and TRBJ2-5, with TRBD2 matching 13 bases. The length of the CDR3 is 16 residues. The germline CDR1 and CDR2 sequences are SGHRS and YFSETQ. The V and J ends lost 3 bases and 3 bases, in that order; junction bases with no gene match: 5. CDR3 sequence reads: CASSSRGLAGEETQYF. The CDR3 region has the DNA TGCGCCAGCAGCTCCCGAGGACTAGCGGGAGAAGAGACCCAGTACTTC. The whole variable domain, filled in from reference TRBV5-1 and TRBJ2-5, reads KAGVTQTPRYLIKTRGQQVTLSCSPISGHRSVSWYQQTPGQGLQFLFEYFSETQRNKGNFPGRFSGRQFSNSRSEMNVSTLELGDSALYLCASSSRGLAGEETQYFGPGTRLLVL.